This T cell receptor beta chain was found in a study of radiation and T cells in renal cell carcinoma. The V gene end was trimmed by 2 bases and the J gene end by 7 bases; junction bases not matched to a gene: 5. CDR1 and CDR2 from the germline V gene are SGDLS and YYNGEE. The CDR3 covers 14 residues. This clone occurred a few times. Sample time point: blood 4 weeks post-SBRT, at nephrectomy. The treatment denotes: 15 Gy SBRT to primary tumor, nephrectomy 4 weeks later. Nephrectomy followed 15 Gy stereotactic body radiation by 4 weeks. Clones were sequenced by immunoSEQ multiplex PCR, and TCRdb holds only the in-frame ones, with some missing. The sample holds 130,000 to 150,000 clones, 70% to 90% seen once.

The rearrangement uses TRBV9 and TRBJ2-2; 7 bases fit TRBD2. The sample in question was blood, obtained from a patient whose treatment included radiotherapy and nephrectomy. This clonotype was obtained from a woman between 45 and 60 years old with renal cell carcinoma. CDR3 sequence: CASSVWTGGGELFF. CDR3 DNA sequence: TGTGCCAGCAGCGTTTGGACGGGAGGCGGGGAGCTGTTTTTT.